The 27 T cell receptor beta chains in this list originate from one sample, sequenced in a study of tumor and adjacent non-tumor tissue in lung cancer. The library came from three nested PCR rounds adapted from ARM-PCR protocols. One entry per CDR3 protein results from TCRdb running MiXCR on the multiplex PCR reads. The data contain about 48,000 distinct CDR3 sequences, about two thirds of them singletons. This sample's RNA came from whole unsorted tissue. More than 3 cm separated this lung sample from the edge of the tumor. Sequenced input: distant non-tumor lung tissue. The receptors derive from a woman in her 70s with non-small cell lung cancer.

This clonotype came up once. The genes are TRBV13 and TRBJ2-7; a possible D gene is TRBD1 (8 bases). Looked up from germline, CDR1 is PRHDT and CDR2 is FYEKMQ (reference sequence). Trimming stripped 9 bases from V and 6 bases from J, with 18 bases between. This CDR3 comprises 13 residues. CDR3 DNA sequence: TGTGCCAGTGGCCCACAGGGGGGGGTCGAGCAGTACTTC. It encodes CASGPQGGVEQYF.

A word on this clonotype: This clone may be a read error of a much larger clone one base away. The genes are TRBV5-1 and TRBJ2-3, with TRBD1 matching 7 bases. The CDR3 has 14 amino acids. CDR1 and CDR2 from the germline V gene are SGHRS and YFSETQ. CDR3 DNA sequence: TGCACCAGCAGCCCTGGACAGGACACAGATACGCAGTATTTT. Protein sequence: CTSSPGQDTDTQYF.

A few counts support this clonotype. Since a much larger clone is just one base distant, this may be a read error. The chain links TRBV6-1 to TRBJ2-3, with a weak D call TRBD2 (5 bases). The length of the CDR3 is 15 residues. Germline V gene sequence: CDR1 MNHNS, CDR2 SASEGT. The V end lost 11 bases, the J end lost 2 bases, and 20 bases lay between the germline ends. The CDR3 DNA follows: TGTGCCGTCATGGACCAAGCGGCCTACACAGATACGCAGTATTTT. The encoded protein is CAVMDQAAYTDTQYF.

A note on this clonotype: A much larger clonotype is one base distant, so this may be a read error. This is likely a read error, given that the CDR3 carries no conserved phenylalanine or tryptophan at its end. The gene calls are TRBV20-1 and TRBJ1-6; D remains ambiguous. V shed 0 bases and J shed 8 bases, with 17 bases lying between them. The CDR3 is 16 residues long. Germline assignment: CDR1 DFQATT and CDR2 SNEGSKA (reference sequence). The CDR3 loop reads CSARETAPGRDSPLHS. For the CDR3, the DNA is TGCAGTGCTAGAGAAACGGCTCCGGGGAGGGATTCACCCCTCCACTCT.

Comment on this clonotype: One junction end disagrees with the germline gene, perhaps due to a read error. The V and J genes are TRBV12-3 or TRBV12-4 and TRBJ2-2; D may be TRBD2 (6 bases). The CDR3 contains 17 residues. The CDR3 DNA is TGCGCCAGCAGTTGGAGTAGCGGATACACGAACACCGGGAAGCTGTTTTTT. Residues: CASSWSSGYTNTGKLFF.

This clonotype showed up just once. Lacking the conserved final phenylalanine or tryptophan, this CDR3 likely reflects a read error. The DNA is left out, because the CDR3 cannot be placed on it with certainty; the CDR3 is given as TCRdb lists it. The chain recombines TRBV12-3 or TRBV12-4 with TRBJ1-1. Ends included, the CDR3 has 11 residues. This CDR3 reads CASSMTNEALS.

As regards this clonotype: A much larger clone differs from this one at a single base, so this may be a read error. As DNA, the CDR3 is TGTACCAGCAGCGGATTACGAGCGGGAGGGGCCGGTGAGCAGTTCTTC. This gives the protein CTSSGLRAGGAGEQFF. V gene TRBV7-2 combines with J gene TRBJ2-1; 10 nucleotides agree with TRBD2. Germline lookup yields CDR1 SGHTA and CDR2 FQGNSA. V dropped 5 bases and J dropped 9; count of bases not matched to a gene: 13. The CDR3 spans 16 residues. Together with reference TRBV7-2 and TRBJ2-1, the CDR3 gives the full variable domain: GAGVSQSPSNKVTEKGKDVELRCDPISGHTALYWYRQSLGQGLEFLIYFQGNSAPDKSGLPSDRFSAERTGGSVSTLTIQRTQQEDSAVYLCTSSGLRAGGAGEQFFGPGTRLTVL.

A word on this clonotype: One base away lies a much larger clone, so this may be a sequencing read error. The V call is TRBV30, the J call TRBJ2-5; D is unclear. The CDR3 length is 12 residues. The germline gives CDR1 GTSNPN, CDR2 SVGIG (reference sequence). CDR3 protein: CAWCVSEETQYF. The CDR3 DNA follows: TGTGCCTGGTGTGTTAGTGAAGAGACCCAGTACTTC.

A word on this clonotype: Sequence at one end of the junction differs from germline and may be a read error. This chain links TRBV4-1 with TRBJ2-5; weak D call: TRBD1 (5 bases). The CDR3 has 13 residues. Germline-derived CDR1 and CDR2 are MGHRA and YSYEKL. For the CDR3, the DNA is TGCGCCGGCAGCCGCACACAGGAAGAGACCCAGTACTTC. Translated: CAGSRTQEETQYF.

Turning to this clonotype: One end of the junction varies from germline; a read error may be responsible. The chain couples TRBV29-1 to TRBJ2-1; 9 positions match TRBD2. This CDR3 contains 14 residues. Germline V gives CDR1 SQVTM, CDR2 ANQGSEA. The CDR3 sequence: CGVDGLAGLNEQFF. CDR3 coding DNA: TGCGGCGTTGACGGGCTAGCGGGACTCAATGAGCAGTTCTTC.

As for this clonotype: No conserved phenylalanine or tryptophan ends this CDR3, so it is likely a read error. The chain is built from TRBV11-1 and TRBJ1-2; the D is unclear. Germline CDR1 reads SGHAT; CDR2 reads FQDESV (reference sequence). This CDR3 spans 14 amino acids. CDR3 coding DNA: TGTGCCAGCAGTCGTTCGGGAGTTGGCTATGTCTACACCTCC. Translating gives CASSRSGVGYVYTS.

Only a few counts were recorded for this clonotype. This may arise from a read error, as a much more abundant clone is one base away. The chain employs TRBV5-6 and TRBJ2-2; tentatively, D is TRBD2 (5 bases). Germline V gene sequence: CDR1 SGHDT, CDR2 YYEEEE. CDR3 length: 15 residues. CDR3 coding DNA: TGTGCCAGCAGCTTGGTTTCTAGGAACACCGGGGAGCTGGTTTTT. Translation: CASSLVSRNTGELVF.

This clonotype was counted once. Sequence at one end of the junction differs from germline and may be a read error. Written as DNA, the CDR3 is TGTGCCAGCAGTTTCTCGAAACTAGACCCCACAGATACCCAGTATTTT. Protein sequence: CASSFSKLDPTDTQYF. The V call is TRBV6-2 or TRBV6-3, the J call TRBJ2-3, with D possibly matching TRBD2 (5 bases). The germline V gene has CDR1 MNHEY and CDR2 SVGEGT. The CDR3 totals 16 residues.

This clonotype has just a few counts. A much larger clone differs by one base, so this may be a read error. This rearrangement joins TRBV11-2 to TRBJ2-3, with 7 bases fitting TRBD2. Germline CDR1 SGHAT, CDR2 FQNNGV. There are 12 residues in the CDR3. CDR3 nucleotides: TGTGTCAGCAGCTCGGGGGGTAGCTCCCGGTATTTT. Encoded protein: CVSSSGGSSRYF.

To note about this clonotype: Compared with germline, one end of the junction differs, possibly owing to a read error. The chain has TRBV24-1 and TRBJ2-3; D tentatively reads TRBD1 or TRBD2 (6 bases each). Germline V gives CDR1 KGHDR, CDR2 SFDVKD. The CDR3 is 15 residues long. This CDR3 is CATSDRDTGADMQYF. The CDR3 coding sequence is TGTGCCACCAGTGACAGGGACACGGGGGCTGATATGCAGTATTTT.

In this sample, this clonotype turned up a few times. An end of the junction does not agree with germline; a read error may underlie this. J is TRBJ2-1 and V is TRBV4-1, with D uncertain. Germline CDR1 is MGHRA and CDR2 is YSYEKL. CDR3 length equals 14 residues. The chain's CDR3 is CASSQDSNYNGQFF. CDR3 coding DNA: TGCGCCAGCAGTCAAGATTCGAACTACAATGGGCAGTTCTTC.

Concerning this clonotype itself: A read error may account for a junction end that differs from germline. The J gene is TRBJ2-1, the V gene TRBV6-6; perhaps TRBD2 as D (6 bases). The CDR3 contains 17 residues. Germline V gene data show CDR1 as MNHNY and CDR2 as SVGAGI (reference sequence). The CDR3 region has the DNA TGCGCCAGCAGTTACCTTAAACGACTAACGGGAGACAATGAGCAGTTCTTC. This gives the protein CASSYLKRLTGDNEQFF.

In the case of this clonotype: The CDR3 end shows no conserved phenylalanine or tryptophan, and so a read error is likely. The chain recombines TRBV12-3 or TRBV12-4 with TRBJ1-5; D not resolved. This CDR3 comprises 12 residues. In DNA form, the CDR3 reads TGTGCCAGCAGTTTAGGGGATCAGCCTCAGCATTCT. Its translation is CASSLGDQPQHS.

J is TRBJ2-3 and V is TRBV29-1; D possibly matches TRBD1 or TRBD2 (5 bases each). Trimming took 3 bases from V and 6 from J, leaving 19 bases between them. Germline values: CDR1 SQVTM, CDR2 ANQGSEA. This CDR3 has 15 residues. In DNA form, the CDR3 reads TGCAGCGTTGAGGCCGTGGGGGTGATGGCGGATACGCAGTATTTT. Its protein is CSVEAVGVMADTQYF.

The chain links TRBV10-3 to TRBJ2-2; weak D call: TRBD1 (5 bases). Per germline, CDR1 ENHRY and CDR2 SYGVKD. CDR3 length: 14 residues. CDR3 sequence: CVNCDQGNTGELFF. The DNA of the CDR3 is TGTGTCAACTGTGACCAGGGGAACACCGGGGAGCTGTTTTTT.

The chain employs TRBV6-6 and TRBJ2-7, with a weak D call TRBD2 (5 bases). CDR3 length: 12 amino acids. The germline V gene encodes CDR1 MNHNY and CDR2 SVGAGI (reference sequence). The CDR3 reads CVSSWESYEQYF. The CDR3 bases are TGTGTAAGCAGTTGGGAGTCCTACGAGCAGTACTTC.

Notes on this clonotype: At one end the junction does not follow the germline gene, possibly because of a read error. The gene calls are TRBV5-5 and TRBJ1-1; TRBD1 agrees at 11 bases. Germline CDR1 and CDR2: SGHKS and YYEKEE (reference sequence). The CDR3 consists of 15 residues. The CDR3 DNA follows: TGTGCCAGCAGCAAGGACAGGGGGCTTTCTACTGAAGTTTTCTTT. This codes for CASSKDRGLSTEVFF.

Remarks on this clonotype: An end of the junction differs from the germline gene, which may be a read error. The chain joins TRBV13 to TRBJ1-1, with a tentative D call TRBD1 (6 bases). The germline CDR1 and CDR2 sequences are PRHDT and FYEKMQ (reference sequence). The CDR3 runs 13 residues. The CDR3 sequence: CASARGQYTEAFF. As DNA, the CDR3 is TGTGCCAGCGCGCGGGGGCAATACACTGAAGCTTTCTTC.

In this sample, this clonotype turned up many times. The chain recombines TRBV5-1 with TRBJ2-7, with D possibly TRBD2 on 6 matching bases. The CDR3 contains 11 residues. CDR1 is SGHRS, CDR2 YFSETQ, per germline. Trimming removed 7 bases from V and 5 bases from J, with 10 bases in between. CDR3 amino acids: CASGTSHEQYF. In nucleotides, the CDR3 is TGCGCCAGCGGGACTTCGCACGAGCAGTACTTC.

On this clonotype: The junction departs from the called germline gene at one end, perhaps through a read error. The chain has TRBV6-6 and TRBJ2-3, with 11 bases fitting TRBD1. The CDR3 runs 15 residues. CDR1 and CDR2 (germline): MNHNY, SVGAGI (reference sequence). CDR3 in DNA: TGTGCCAACACTTCCGGGACAGGGGGTGCAGATACGCAGTATTTC. This sequence encodes CANTSGTGGADTQYF.

This clonotype was seen repeatedly, ten times or more. DNA for the CDR3: TGCGCCAGCAGCCAGCCGGACAGGGAAGGGGATTCACCCCTCCACTTT. Translating it yields CASSQPDREGDSPLHF. This chain uses TRBV4-1 with TRBJ1-6, with 8 bases lining up with TRBD1. This CDR3 contains 16 residues. Germline trimming cut 3 bases from V and 8 bases from J; bases unmatched to any gene: 9. The germline gives CDR1 MGHRA, CDR2 YSYEKL.

Of note for this clonotype: An end of the junction differs from the germline gene, which may be a read error. The chain couples TRBV10-2 to TRBJ1-1; D unclear. Germline V CDR1 and CDR2: WSHSY, SAAADI. The length of the CDR3 is 15 residues. CDR3 loop: CASSGWSTLNTEAFF. Written as DNA, the CDR3 is TGCGCCAGCAGTGGGTGGAGCACTCTGAATACTGAAGCCTTCTTT.